This passage covers 23 T cell receptor beta chains from one sample sequenced in a study of T cell responses to AZD1222 COVID-19 vaccine. Some clones are missing from TCRdb's copy, which holds only in-frame ones; the method was immunoSEQ multiplex PCR. This table has 200,000 to 300,000 clones, about 92% appearing once. The source material was peripheral blood, sampled on day 0 of AZD1222 vaccination. The receptors were sampled from an adult in good health.

The chain joins TRBV28 to TRBJ1-3; D is unresolved. V lost 3 bases to trimming and J lost 0 bases, with 12 bases between them. The CDR3 consists of 16 residues. Germline assignment: CDR1 MDHEN and CDR2 SYDVKM. CDR3 DNA sequence: TGTGCCAGCAGTTTCGGTGGGAAATTCTCTGGAAACACCATATATTTT. Protein sequence: CASSFGGKFSGNTIYF.

This clone has just one count. The rearrangement uses TRBV7-3 and TRBJ2-1; 11 positions agree with TRBD2. The CDR3 totals 15 residues. The germline V gene has CDR1 SGHTA and CDR2 FQGTGA. The V and J ends lost 5 bases and 8 bases, in that order; junction bases with no gene match: 8. The CDR3 is CASSPRLAGRDEQFF. CDR3 sequence (DNA): TGTGCCAGCAGCCCCCGACTAGCGGGAAGGGATGAGCAGTTCTTC. Full variable domain (rest looked up from reference TRBV7-3 and TRBJ2-1): GAGVSQTPSNKVTEKGKYVELRCDPISGHTALYWYRQSLGQGPEFLIYFQGTGAADDSGLPNDRFFAVRPEGSVSTLKIQRTERGDSAVYLCASSPRLAGRDEQFFGPGTRLTVL.

This chain connects TRBV6-5 to TRBJ1-4; D call uncertain. CDR3 length: 14 amino acids. The V end lost 6 bases, the J end lost 0 bases, and 8 bases lay between the germline ends. Germline values: CDR1 MNHEY, CDR2 SVGAGI. The DNA for the CDR3 is TGTGCCAGCAGGACGGATGCAACTAATGAAAAACTGTTTTTT. It codes for CASRTDATNEKLFF.

CDR3 sequence reads: CASGSGTYNSPLHF. The CDR3 coding sequence is TGTGCCAGCGGATCGGGGACCTATAATTCACCCCTCCACTTT. The V gene is TRBV27, the J gene TRBJ1-6; D call uncertain. Germline values: CDR1 MNHEY, CDR2 SMNVEV (reference sequence). V lost 8 bases and J lost 2, with 10 bases in between. CDR3 length: 14 amino acids.

V and J are TRBV20-1 and TRBJ1-1, with D hard to call. Germline V gives CDR1 DFQATT, CDR2 SNEGSKA (reference sequence). The V end was cut by 6 bases, the J end by 1 base, with 12 bases between. CDR3 length equals 13 residues. The CDR3 loop is CSASRSGNTEAFF. DNA for the CDR3: TGCAGTGCCAGTAGATCAGGGAACACTGAAGCTTTCTTT.

The CDR3 bases are TGTGCCAGCAGTCAATTAGCGGGGGGGGTCTACGAGCAGTACTTC. Protein product: CASSQLAGGVYEQYF. This rearrangement joins TRBV7-2 to TRBJ2-7, with TRBD2 matching over 11 bases. V gave up 6 bases and J gave up 3 bases; unmatched junction bases: 7. This CDR3 contains 15 residues. Germline V CDR1 and CDR2: SGHTA, FQGNSA.

This clone was recorded only once. The rearrangement joins TRBV5-6 to TRBJ1-3; D unclear. Deletions cut 3 bases from V and 4 bases from J, with 20 bases between. Per germline, CDR1 SGHDT and CDR2 YYEEEE. The CDR3 loop spans 17 amino acids. Written as DNA, the CDR3 is TGTGCCAGCAGCTCTCGAAAAGTTCTGGGGATAGGAAACACCATATATTTT. Its protein is CASSSRKVLGIGNTIYF. The full variable domain, its missing parts supplied by reference TRBV5-6 and TRBJ1-3, is DAGVTQSPTHLIKTRGQQVTLRCSPKSGHDTVSWYQQALGQGPQFIFQYYEEEERQRGNFPDRFSGHQFPNYSSELNVNALLLGDSALYLCASSSRKVLGIGNTIYFGEGSWLTVV.

This clone was seen a single time. V is TRBV2 and J is TRBJ2-2; D is undetermined. CDR3 length: 13 amino acids. Trimming removed 4 bases from V and 1 base from J, with 4 bases in between. Germline values: CDR1 SNHLY, CDR2 FYNNEI. The CDR3 DNA reads as TGTGCCAGCAGTGCTGGGAACACCGGGGAGCTGTTTTTT. This encodes CASSAGNTGELFF.

The CDR3 DNA follows: TGTGCCAGCAGCTTAGGCCTCGACCAAGAGACCCAGTACTTC. Residues: CASSLGLDQETQYF. This sequence joins TRBV7-2 and TRBJ2-5; D is ambiguous. The CDR3 is 14 amino acids. V dropped 1 base and J dropped 0 bases, with 6 bases sitting between them. Germline loops: CDR1 SGHTA, CDR2 FQGNSA.

The rearrangement links TRBV6-5 to TRBJ1-1, with D unclear. V was shortened by 6 bases and J by 4 bases, with 6 bases between the two germline ends. This CDR3 contains 11 residues. Germline V gives CDR1 MNHEY, CDR2 SVGAGI. CDR3 amino acids: CASSSITEAFF. DNA for the CDR3: TGTGCCAGCAGCTCAATCACTGAAGCTTTCTTT.

V usage is TRBV6-5 and J usage is TRBJ2-2; D is uncertain. This CDR3 has 14 residues. Looked up from germline, CDR1 is MNHEY and CDR2 is SVGAGI. Between the trimmed V and J ends, which lost 6 bases and 3 bases, there was a span of 11 bases. In DNA, the CDR3 is TGTGCCAGCAGGCTCGACGGATACACCGGGGAGCTGTTTTTT. The encoded protein is CASRLDGYTGELFF.

The chain recombines TRBV5-1 with TRBJ2-7; D perhaps matches TRBD2 (5 bases). Per the germline V gene, CDR1 is SGHRS and CDR2 is YFSETQ. Trimming removed 4 bases at V and 1 base at J, with 21 bases between. There are 17 residues in the CDR3. The CDR3 bases are TGCGCCAGCAGCCCGGCCTGGAGTAGCGCCGATTCCTACGAGCAGTACTTC. Translated, it gives CASSPAWSSADSYEQYF.

This clone has just a few counts. The chain uses TRBV3-1 (or the pseudogene TRBV3-2) and TRBJ2-7; 7 bases are a match to TRBD2. V shed 4 bases, J shed 2 bases, and the junction held 8 bases outside the gene matches. CDR3 length equals 15 residues. Germline V CDR1 and CDR2: LGHDT, YNNKEL (reference sequence). In DNA, the CDR3 is TGTGCCAGCAGCCCCCGGGGAGGGCGGACCTACGAGCAGTACTTC. This codes for CASSPRGGRTYEQYF.

The table lists this clone with a few counts. The chain couples TRBV7-9 to TRBJ2-3, with 9 bases lining up with TRBD2. Germline CDR1 and CDR2: SEHNR and FQNEAQ (reference sequence). The CDR3 is made up of 15 amino acids. Unmatched junction bases numbered 2, after V lost 3 bases and J lost 1 base. The CDR3 loop reads CASSFQREGTDTQYF. CDR3 nucleotide sequence: TGTGCCAGCAGCTTTCAGCGGGAGGGCACAGATACGCAGTATTTT.

V is TRBV4-2 and J is TRBJ2-5, with 8 bases identical to TRBD2. The V segment lost 2 bases and the J segment 3 bases; nucleotides outside the gene matches: 5. The CDR3 totals 15 residues. CDR1 LGHNA and CDR2 YNFKEQ come from the germline V gene. CDR3 sequence (DNA): TGTGCCAGCAGCCAAAACCCGGGACTAGAAGAGACCCAGTACTTC. Its protein is CASSQNPGLEETQYF.

This chain connects TRBV29-1 to TRBJ2-5, with D possibly being TRBD1 (5 bases). Trimming shortened V by 7 bases and J by 5 bases, and 17 bases separated the two germline ends. This CDR3 comprises 13 residues. CDR1 is SQVTM, CDR2 ANQGSEA, per germline. The CDR3 spells CSAEAGIGETQYF. The CDR3 coding sequence is TGCAGCGCCGAGGCAGGGATAGGTGAGACCCAGTACTTC. The variable domain in full, with the rest retrieved from reference TRBV29-1 and TRBJ2-5, is SAVISQKPSRDICQRGTSLTIQCQVDSQVTMMFWYRQQPGQSLTLIATANQGSEATYESGFVIDKFPISRPNLTFSTLTVSNMSPEDSSIYLCSAEAGIGETQYFGPGTRLLVL.

The chain employs TRBV10-3 and TRBJ2-1; D call uncertain. CDR3 length equals 11 residues. The germline V gene encodes CDR1 ENHRY and CDR2 SYGVKD. The V gene lost 6 bases and the J gene lost 5 bases, with 5 bases spanning the gap. CDR3 in DNA: TGTGCCATCAGACTCAACAATGAGCAGTTCTTC. Translating it yields CAIRLNNEQFF.

The chain combines TRBV20-1 with TRBJ1-2; D might be TRBD1 (6 bases). The V gene lost 3 bases and the J gene lost 1 base, with 18 bases spanning the gap. CDR3 length: 16 amino acids. CDR1 is DFQATT and CDR2 is SNEGSKA in the germline V gene (reference sequence). As DNA, the CDR3 is TGCAGTGCTAGTCTGACAGGAAGAGGGTATAACTATGGCTACACCTTC. Translation: CSASLTGRGYNYGYTF.

This rearrangement joins TRBV6-8 to TRBJ2-2; D possibly corresponds to TRBD2 (5 bases). CDR1 is MNHGY, CDR2 SAAAGT, per germline. With 7 bases removed from V and 1 base from J, the gap between germline ends came to 13 bases. The CDR3 totals 15 residues. CDR3 nucleotides: TGTGCCAGCAAATACGGGGATTGGAACACCGGGGAGCTGTTTTTT. This gives the protein CASKYGDWNTGELFF.

V gene TRBV4-1 combines with J gene TRBJ1-6; 9 bases match TRBD1. Germline values: CDR1 MGHRA, CDR2 YSYEKL. V shed 8 bases, J shed 9 bases, and the junction held 14 bases outside the gene matches. This CDR3 has 16 amino acids. Here the CDR3 DNA reads TGCGCCAGCGCCCCTTTCTCGGGGACAGGGATTTCACCCCTCCACTTT. It specifies CASAPFSGTGISPLHF.

The chain joins TRBV19 to TRBJ1-3; 7 bases fit TRBD1. The CDR3 has 14 residues. In germline, CDR1 is LNHDA, CDR2 SQIVND (reference sequence). V lost 11 bases, J lost 3 bases, and 10 bases stayed unmatched. The CDR3 protein is CASRGDTYGNTIYF. The DNA for the CDR3 is TGTGCCTCCAGGGGGGATACTTATGGAAACACCATATATTTT.

The genes are TRBV18 and TRBJ1-4, with D possibly matching TRBD1 (6 bases). This CDR3 is 13 amino acids long. The germline CDR1 and CDR2 sequences are KGHSH and LQKENI. V was pared by 2 bases and J by 10 bases, with 11 bases between. CDR3 sequence reads: CASSPAEGGKLFF. Here the CDR3 DNA reads TGTGCCAGCTCACCAGCCGAGGGGGGAAAACTGTTTTTT.

This chain links TRBV5-1 with TRBJ1-2, with 9 bases that match TRBD1. Trimming removed 0 bases from V and 7 bases from J; junction bases left unmatched: 1. The CDR3 consists of 13 residues. Looked up from germline, CDR1 is SGHRS and CDR2 is YFSETQ. The CDR3 loop reads CASSLEQGAGYTF. DNA for the CDR3: TGCGCCAGCAGCTTGGAACAGGGGGCTGGCTACACCTTC.